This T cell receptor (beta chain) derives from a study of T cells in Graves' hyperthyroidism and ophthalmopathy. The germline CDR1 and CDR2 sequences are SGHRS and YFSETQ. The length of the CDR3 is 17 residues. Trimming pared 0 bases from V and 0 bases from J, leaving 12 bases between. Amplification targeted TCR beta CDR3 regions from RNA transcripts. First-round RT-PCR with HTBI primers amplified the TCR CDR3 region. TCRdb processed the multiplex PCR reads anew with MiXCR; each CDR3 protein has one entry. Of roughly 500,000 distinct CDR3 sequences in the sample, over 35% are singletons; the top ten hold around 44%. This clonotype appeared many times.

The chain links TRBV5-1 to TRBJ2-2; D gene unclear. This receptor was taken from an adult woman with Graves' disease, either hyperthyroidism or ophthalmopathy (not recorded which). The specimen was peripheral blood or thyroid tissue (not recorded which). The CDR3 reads CASSLANPGSNTGELFF. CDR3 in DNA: TGCGCCAGCAGCTTGGCCAACCCAGGTTCGAACACCGGGGAGCTGTTTTTT.